The present T cell receptor beta chain was sequenced within a study of blood T cell repertoires in COVID-19. Study overall: Researchers got acute and convalescent COVID-19 samples from the United States, Italy and Spain.

The CDR3 spans 14 residues. Trimming stripped 6 bases from V and 9 bases from J, with 20 bases between. Germline CDR1 and CDR2: SGHRS and YFSETQ. In the authors' workflow: Counts of nucleated cells, estimated from reference gene primer amplification, were obtained. Libraries were prepared by immunoSEQ multiplex PCR; TCRdb keeps only in-frame clonotypes and omits some of them. That table furnishes V, J and clone size, whereas the DNA furnished D and trimming. Among about 170,000 clones, approximately 82% were seen once, and the ten largest hold 10%. The sequenced material came from peripheral blood. The sequence came from a woman older than 75 with active or convalescent COVID-19. V and J are TRBV5-1 and TRBJ2-3; D might be TRBD2 (6 bases). The CDR3 sequence: CASMGLPGADTQYF. The CDR3 bases are TGCGCCAGCATGGGCCTCCCGGGAGCCGACACGCAGTATTTT.